This T cell receptor beta chain comes out of a study of blood T cell repertoires in COVID-19. Looking at the study overall: The United States, Italy and Spain supplied acute and convalescent COVID-19 samples.

The cohort comprised adults aged 18 to 89 years residing in under 30 US areas. Cohorts were based on clinical histories the participants reported. People in the exposed group encountered a COVID-19 case within 2 weeks before entering the study. Generated by immunoSEQ multiplex PCR, the TCRdb table keeps only in-frame clones and is missing some. The sample includes about 350,000 clones, 88% seen only once; the top ten take 0.85% to 1.3%. Sequencing used PBMCs or T cells enriched from blood (not recorded which). The TCR originated in a woman aged 25-40 years who had been exposed to COVID-19.

In nucleotides, the CDR3 is TGTGCCAGCAGTGAAGGTCGCGAGCAGTACTTC. This sequence encodes CASSEGREQYF. The chain is built from TRBV6-1 and TRBJ2-7; D is unclear. Between the trimmed V and J ends, which lost 1 base and 6 bases, there was a span of 4 bases. Per the germline V gene, CDR1 is MNHNS and CDR2 is SASEGT. The CDR3 runs 11 residues.